What follows is one T cell receptor beta chain and its context. CDR1 is MNHEY, CDR2 SMNVEV, per germline (reference sequence). Trimming removed 5 bases at V and 3 bases at J, with 20 bases between. The CDR3 runs to 16 residues. The data are from a study of shared clonotypes between healthy human individuals. The assay was immunoSEQ multiplex PCR, and TCRdb's table has in-frame clones only and misses some. Counted here are 450,000 to 500,000 clones, approximately 80% occurring once; the ten biggest clones make up about 12%. The sequence derives from a woman between 35 and 50 years old in good health. Some clones in this sample may be carry-over from other donors' samples. The rearrangement joins TRBV27 to TRBJ2-7, with a weak D call TRBD1 (5 bases). Sequencing was done on a sample of PBMCs. For the CDR3, the DNA is TGTGCCAGCAGTGTTTATGCCCCGGGTCAGGGCTACGAGCAGTACTTC. Protein product: CASSVYAPGQGYEQYF.